Listed below are T cell receptor beta chains from one sample, sequenced in a study of shared clonotypes between healthy human individuals. This table comes from immunoSEQ multiplex PCR, and its TCRdb copy is limited to in-frame clones, with some not included. The table lists some 2.4 million clones, roughly 93% of them singletons. Sequencing was done on a sample of naive CD4+ T cells from PBMCs. The receptors here all came from a young man in good health. Some clones in this sample may be carry-over from other donors' samples. Each CDR3 is given with its conserved first and last residue. The D gene is left open where the match is weak. The size field is filled for only some rows; it gives once, few, many or a size class.

v_gene	j_gene	abundance	d_gene	CDR3nt	CDR3aa
TRBV5-4	TRBJ2-5	once	NA	TGTGCCAGCAGCTTGACAGTCGGTGGGGGACACCAAGAGACCCAGTACTTC	CASSLTVGGGHQETQYF
TRBV25-1	TRBJ1-2	once	NA	TGTGCCAGCAGTGAACAGGTCTACTATGGCTACACCTTC	CASSEQVYYGYTF
TRBV7-8	TRBJ2-1	NA	TRBD2	TGTGCCAGCAGCCCTGATCTAGCGGGAGTTAATGAGCAGTTCTTC	CASSPDLAGVNEQFF
TRBV2	TRBJ2-7	NA	TRBD1	TGTGCCAGCAGACCCGGGACAGGGGATTACGAGCAGTACTTC	CASRPGTGDYEQYF
TRBV7-3	TRBJ2-1	once	TRBD2	TGTGCCAGCAGCTCCGGCACTAGCGGGAGATTCAATGAGCAGTTCTTC	CASSSGTSGRFNEQFF
TRBV6-5	TRBJ2-5	NA	TRBD1	TGTGCCAGCACTCTAAACAGGGGCGCGGGCGAGACCCAGTACTTC	CASTLNRGAGETQYF
TRBV5-1	TRBJ2-3	NA	NA	TGCGCCAGCAGCCCTTTCACCGGCACAGATACGCAGTATTTT	CASSPFTGTDTQYF
TRBV2	TRBJ2-2	NA	NA	TGTGCCAGCAACAGGAACACCGGGGAGCTGTTTTTT	CASNRNTGELFF
TRBV9	TRBJ2-6	NA	NA	TGTGCCAGCAGCTTCGACGGTATCTCTGGGGCCAACGTCCTGACTTTC	CASSFDGISGANVLTF
TRBV28	TRBJ2-5	NA	NA	TGTGCCAGCAGTTCCTCCGATTTTAACGAGGCCCAGTACTTC	CASSSSDFNEAQYF
TRBV5-4	TRBJ2-7	NA	NA	TGTGCCAGCAGCACCCAAAGCCAGGGCCCCTACGAGCAGTACTTC	CASSTQSQGPYEQYF
TRBV28	TRBJ2-1	NA	TRBD2	TGTGCCAGCAGTTGGGCGGGAGGGCCCTACAATGAGCAGTTCTTC	CASSWAGGPYNEQFF
TRBV6-6	TRBJ1-5	NA	TRBD1	TGTGCCAGCAGTGACAGGGGGCAAGCTCAGCCCCAGCATTTT	CASSDRGQAQPQHF
TRBV6-5	TRBJ1-1	NA	NA	TGTGCCAGCAAAGAGGGGGGTGAAGCTTTCTTT	CASKEGGEAFF
TRBV15	TRBJ1-2	NA	NA	TGTGCCACCAGCAGAGACCTAACAGGGTACTATGGCTACACCTTC	CATSRDLTGYYGYTF
TRBV28	TRBJ2-1	NA	TRBD2	TGTGCCAGCAGCCAGGGAGGGCTAGCGGGAAAGTACAATGAGCAGTTCTTC	CASSQGGLAGKYNEQFF
TRBV11-2	TRBJ2-2	NA	NA	TGTGCCAGCAACGTTATTTATGGTCGGGAGCTGTTTTTT	CASNVIYGRELFF
TRBV7-6	TRBJ1-5	NA	NA	TGTGCCAGCAGCTCCTCCGGGGCGGAAAATCAGCCCCAGCATTTT	CASSSSGAENQPQHF
TRBV28	TRBJ1-5	NA	TRBD1	TGTGCCAGCAACCCGACAGGGTTGAAGGGTCAGCCCCAGCATTTT	CASNPTGLKGQPQHF
TRBV5-8	TRBJ1-3	NA	NA	TGTGCCAGCAGCCAAGGGACGGACCTACACTCTGGAAACACCATATATTTT	CASSQGTDLHSGNTIYF
TRBV7-9	TRBJ1-2	NA	NA	TGTGCCAGCAGCTTACAGGGTGGCTATGGCTACACCTTC	CASSLQGGYGYTF
TRBV9	TRBJ2-1	once	TRBD2	TGTGCCAGCAGCGCTATGGCGGGAGGCTACAATGAGCAGTTCTTC	CASSAMAGGYNEQFF
TRBV6-6	TRBJ1-2	NA	NA	TGTGCCAGCAGACTTTACGGCGGGACTAACTATGGCTACACCTTC	CASRLYGGTNYGYTF
TRBV6-5	TRBJ1-2	NA	NA	TGTGCCAGCAGTCCCCAAGGAGGGTTATATGGCTACACCTTC	CASSPQGGLYGYTF
TRBV5-1	TRBJ1-4	NA	NA	TGCGCCAGCAGCTTAGGTTGGGAAGGGGAAAAACTGTTTTTT	CASSLGWEGEKLFF
TRBV15	TRBJ2-7	NA	TRBD1	TGTGCCACCAGCAGGGGGGGACAGGGGCGGAACGAGCAGTACTTC	CATSRGGQGRNEQYF
TRBV7-9	TRBJ1-2	NA	NA	TGTGCCAGCAGCTACGAGGGCTATGGCTACACCTTC	CASSYEGYGYTF
TRBV28	TRBJ2-7	NA	NA	TGTGCCAGCAGTCCGAACTACGAGCAGTACTTC	CASSPNYEQYF
TRBV6-1	TRBJ1-2	NA	NA	TGTGCCAGCAGTATGGGGGCGGGTGGCTACACCTTC	CASSMGAGGYTF
TRBV2	TRBJ2-1	once	NA	TGTGCCAGCAGCTTAACCCCCTACAATGAGCAGTTCTTC	CASSLTPYNEQFF
TRBV30	TRBJ2-3	NA	NA	TGTGCCTGGAGTGTACTTGGGATGGTCGCAGATACGCAGTATTTT	CAWSVLGMVADTQYF